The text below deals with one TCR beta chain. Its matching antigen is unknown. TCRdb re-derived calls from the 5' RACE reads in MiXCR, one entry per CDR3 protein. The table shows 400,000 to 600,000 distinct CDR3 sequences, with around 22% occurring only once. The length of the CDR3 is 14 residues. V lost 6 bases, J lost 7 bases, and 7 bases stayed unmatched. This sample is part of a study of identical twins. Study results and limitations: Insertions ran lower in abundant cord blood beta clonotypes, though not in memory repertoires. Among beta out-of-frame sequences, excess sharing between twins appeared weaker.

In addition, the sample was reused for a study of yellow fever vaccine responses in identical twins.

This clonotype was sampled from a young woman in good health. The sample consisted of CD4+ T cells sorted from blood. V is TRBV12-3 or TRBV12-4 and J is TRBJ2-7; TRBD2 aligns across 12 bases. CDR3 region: CASSFGTSGPEQYF. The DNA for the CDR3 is TGTGCCAGCAGCTTCGGGACTAGCGGGCCAGAGCAGTACTTC.